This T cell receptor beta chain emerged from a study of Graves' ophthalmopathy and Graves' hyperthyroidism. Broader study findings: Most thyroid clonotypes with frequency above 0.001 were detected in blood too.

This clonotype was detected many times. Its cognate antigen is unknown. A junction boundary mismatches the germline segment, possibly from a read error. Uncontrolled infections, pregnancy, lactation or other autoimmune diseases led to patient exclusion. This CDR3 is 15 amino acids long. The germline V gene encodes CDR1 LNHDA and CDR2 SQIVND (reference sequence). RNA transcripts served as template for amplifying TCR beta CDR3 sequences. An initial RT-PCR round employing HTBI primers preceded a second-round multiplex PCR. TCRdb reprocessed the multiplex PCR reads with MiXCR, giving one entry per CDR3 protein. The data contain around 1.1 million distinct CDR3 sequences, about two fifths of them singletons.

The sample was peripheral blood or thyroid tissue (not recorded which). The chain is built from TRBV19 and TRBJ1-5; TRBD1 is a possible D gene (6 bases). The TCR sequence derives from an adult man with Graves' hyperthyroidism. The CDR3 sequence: CASSRTAYSNQPQHF. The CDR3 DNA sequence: TGTGCCAGCAGTAGGACAGCGTATAGCAATCAGCCCCAGCATTTT.